The 24 T cell receptor beta chains given below trace back to one sample, sequenced in a study of T cell clones after liver transplantation. Some clones are missing from TCRdb's copy, which holds only in-frame ones; the method was immunoSEQ multiplex PCR. The table lists tens of thousands of clones, 85% to 95% of them singletons. The sequences come from CD4+ T cells from blood, collected 25 months after liver transplant. All receptors derive from a human patient who received a liver transplant. Some of the T cells may derive from the graft donor.

V gene TRBV19 combines with J gene TRBJ1-1, with D perhaps matching TRBD1 (6 bases). This CDR3 has 15 residues. Germline-derived CDR1 and CDR2 are LNHDA and SQIVND (reference sequence). Trimming stripped 5 bases from V and 0 bases from J, with 13 bases between. The CDR3 spells CASSQGPRMNTEAFF. CDR3 coding DNA: TGTGCCAGTAGTCAGGGGCCCCGTATGAACACTGAAGCTTTCTTT.

The chain is built from TRBV7-9 and TRBJ1-2; TRBD1 agrees at 10 bases. Trimming at V came to 1 base and at J to 0 bases, leaving 5 bases not matched to a gene. Germline V CDR1 and CDR2: SEHNR, FQNEAQ (reference sequence). The CDR3 has 17 residues. The CDR3 nucleotides read TGTGCCAGCAGCTTAGGGGACAGGGGACCCACTAACTATGGCTACACCTTC. Protein sequence: CASSLGDRGPTNYGYTF.

This chain connects TRBV2 to TRBJ1-3; 7 nucleotides line up with TRBD1. Losses at the gene ends were 6 bases for V and 3 bases for J; bases not matched to a gene: 5. The CDR3 runs to 14 residues. Germline V gene data show CDR1 as SNHLY and CDR2 as FYNNEI. Written as DNA, the CDR3 is TGTGCCAGCAGGGTCGGGACAGATGGAAACACCATATATTTT. Protein sequence: CASRVGTDGNTIYF.

V is TRBV6-4 and J is TRBJ2-4; D perhaps matches TRBD2 (5 bases). CDR3 length: 12 residues. Germline V lookup: CDR1 MRHNA, CDR2 SNTAGT. Trimming removed 0 bases from V and 11 bases from J, with 8 bases in between. CDR3 protein: CASSDSLGVQYF. The CDR3, as DNA: TGTGCCAGCAGTGACTCCCTGGGAGTTCAGTACTTC.

This chain uses TRBV2 with TRBJ2-5; a possible D gene is TRBD2 (6 bases). The CDR3 has 13 residues. The germline V and J ends were trimmed by 4 bases and 5 bases, with 11 bases remaining between them. From germline, CDR1 is SNHLY and CDR2 FYNNEI. The CDR3 spells CASSGGLGETQYF. In DNA form, the CDR3 reads TGTGCCAGCAGTGGGGGACTGGGGGAGACCCAGTACTTC.

The chain has TRBV21-1 and TRBJ2-1; the DNA was not compared with TRBD2, the D call given in the table. TRBV21-1 is an annotated pseudogene. CDR3 length equals 15 residues. Here the CDR3 DNA reads TGTGCCAGCAGCAAAGCGATCGGGACTAGCGACGGAAAGTTCTTC. This encodes CASSKAIGTSDGKFF.

The CDR3 DNA follows: TGTGCCAGCAGCCCCACTAGCGGGAGTAGGGGAGATACGCAGTATTTT. This translates into CASSPTSGSRGDTQYF. The chain links TRBV5-4 to TRBJ2-3; TRBD2 aligns across 11 bases. This CDR3 has 16 amino acids. Germline CDR1 and CDR2: SGHNT and YYREEE (reference sequence). The J segment lost 5 bases and the V segment lost 4 bases, leaving 9 bases of the junction unmatched.

CDR3 nucleotides: TGTGCCAGCAGTACCGCCCTAGCGGGAGGGCGGAATGAGCAGTTCTTC. Its protein is CASSTALAGGRNEQFF. The gene calls are TRBV28 and TRBJ2-1, with TRBD2 identical over 12 bases. The germline V gene has CDR1 MDHEN and CDR2 SYDVKM. V shed 5 bases and J 7 bases; nucleotides not matched to a gene: 9. The CDR3 runs 16 residues.

This rearrangement joins TRBV4-1 to TRBJ2-4; D unresolved. With 0 bases removed from V and 7 bases from J, the gap between germline ends came to 10 bases. CDR1 MGHRA and CDR2 YSYEKL come from the germline V gene. The CDR3 totals 14 residues. The CDR3 sequence: CASSQDGGRNIQYF. Here the CDR3 DNA reads TGCGCCAGCAGCCAAGATGGTGGCCGGAACATTCAGTACTTC.

This CDR3 is CASSIVPDLNSGNTIYF. CDR3 DNA: TGTGCCAGTAGTATAGTACCAGACCTAAACTCTGGAAACACCATATATTTT. The chain has TRBV19 and TRBJ1-3; the D is unclear. The V gene's germline CDR1 is LNHDA and CDR2 SQIVND (reference sequence). V lost 1 base and J lost 0, with 13 bases in between. This CDR3 region has 17 residues. The whole variable domain, remainder taken from reference TRBV19 and TRBJ1-3, is DGGITQSPKYLFRKEGQNVTLSCEQNLNHDAMYWYRQDPGQGLRLIYYSQIVNDFQKGDIAEGYSVSREKKESFPLTVTSAQKNPTAFYLCASSIVPDLNSGNTIYFGEGSWLTVV.

This rearrangement joins TRBV5-1 to TRBJ2-2; 8 bases are a match to TRBD2. Losses at the gene ends were 4 bases for V and 6 bases for J; bases not matched to a gene: 11. Germline CDR1 and CDR2: SGHRS and YFSETQ. CDR3 size: 16 residues. The DNA for the CDR3 is TGCGCCAGCAGCCCCCCGGGACTAGAGTCGGCCGGGGAGCTGTTTTTT. It codes for CASSPPGLESAGELFF.

V and J are TRBV4-1 and TRBJ1-1; D is unresolved. This CDR3 comprises 14 residues. V lost 0 bases to trimming and J lost 11 bases, with 16 bases between them. In germline, CDR1 is MGHRA, CDR2 YSYEKL. CDR3 in amino acids: CASSQDLPLSTAFF. The CDR3 nucleotides read TGCGCCAGCAGCCAAGATCTTCCCCTGTCGACGGCTTTCTTT.

The CDR3, as DNA: TGTGCCAGCAACCGGACGGAGGATAGACACGAGCAGTACTTC. Amino acid sequence: CASNRTEDRHEQYF. The rearrangement uses TRBV6-6 and TRBJ2-7; the D gene is possibly TRBD2 (5 bases). Germline V gene lookup returns CDR1 MNHNY and CDR2 SVGAGI (reference sequence). This CDR3 has 14 amino acids. V was clipped by 7 bases and J by 5 bases, with 18 bases between them.

This chain links TRBV7-8 with TRBJ2-2, with 7 positions matching TRBD2. V trimming: 5 bases; J trimming: 5 bases; junction bases outside the gene matches: 8. There are 15 residues in the CDR3. Germline V lookup: CDR1 SGHVS, CDR2 FQNEAQ. The CDR3 DNA reads TGTGCCAGCAGCAATGTGCGGGGGACTACCGGGGAGCTGTTTTTT. Its protein is CASSNVRGTTGELFF.

The chain links TRBV28 to TRBJ2-1; tentatively, D is TRBD2 (5 bases). Germline V lookup: CDR1 MDHEN, CDR2 SYDVKM. The CDR3 loop spans 15 amino acids. Between the trimmed V and J ends, which lost 4 bases and 0 bases, there was a span of 10 bases. The CDR3 DNA follows: TGTGCCAGCAGTTGGGTGCTAGCCTCCTACAATGAGCAGTTCTTC. Residues: CASSWVLASYNEQFF.

Only one count was recorded for this clone. The chain links TRBV30 to TRBJ1-3; D perhaps matches TRBD1 (5 bases). This CDR3 spans 17 amino acids. Germline lookup yields CDR1 GTSNPN and CDR2 SVGIG (reference sequence). The germline V and J ends were trimmed by 0 bases and 2 bases, with 17 bases remaining between them. CDR3 nucleotides: TGTGCCTGGAGTGTCGCAGGGAGCTCCCGCCCTGGAAACACCATATATTTT. It encodes CAWSVAGSSRPGNTIYF.

The CDR3 loop is CAWGGPNTQYF. The CDR3 DNA reads TGTGCCTGGGGTGGCCCGAATACGCAGTATTTT. The rearrangement uses TRBV30 and TRBJ2-3, with D unclear. Trimming pared 5 bases from V and 7 bases from J, leaving 10 bases between. CDR3 length: 11 amino acids. The germline CDR1 and CDR2 sequences are GTSNPN and SVGIG (reference sequence).

The chain couples TRBV18 to TRBJ2-3; the D is unclear. Trimming took off 1 base at V and 0 bases at J, with 8 bases between the two ends. The CDR3 totals 15 residues. The germline V gene has CDR1 KGHSH and CDR2 LQKENI. The CDR3 coding sequence is TGTGCCAGCTCACCACTGCGGAGTAGCACAGATACGCAGTATTTT. Translated: CASSPLRSSTDTQYF.

In regard to this clone: At the DNA level, this CDR3 is encoded by other sequences in the same sample as well. The chain carries TRBV6-1 and TRBJ2-7; D is ambiguous. This CDR3 has 11 amino acids. V was shortened by 2 bases and J by 3 bases, with 2 bases between the two germline ends. Per germline, CDR1 MNHNS and CDR2 SASEGT. The CDR3 DNA reads as TGTGCCAGCAGTGAATTCTACGAGCAGTACTTC. This encodes CASSEFYEQYF.

The J gene is TRBJ1-2, the V gene TRBV15, with 9 bases lining up with TRBD1. From germline, CDR1 is LNHNV and CDR2 YYDKDF (reference sequence). V gave up 5 bases and J gave up 8 bases; unmatched junction bases: 6. The CDR3 is 13 amino acids. The CDR3 reads CATSPGTGTGYTF. The DNA of the CDR3 is TGTGCCACCAGCCCCGGGACAGGGACAGGCTACACCTTC.

The CDR3 protein is CASRQLAGVGTDTQYF. For the CDR3, the DNA is TGTGCCAGCAGACAACTAGCGGGAGTAGGCACAGATACGCAGTATTTT. The chain employs TRBV7-8 and TRBJ2-3; 11 bases align to TRBD2. Germline trimming cut 6 bases from V and 1 base from J; bases unmatched to any gene: 6. The CDR3 runs to 16 residues. Germline-derived CDR1 and CDR2 are SGHVS and FQNEAQ. Full variable domain (rest looked up from reference TRBV7-8 and TRBJ2-3): GAGVSQSPRYKVAKRGQDVALRCDPISGHVSLFWYQQALGQGPEFLTYFQNEAQLDKSGLPSDRFFAERPEGSVSTLKIQRTQQEDSAVYLCASRQLAGVGTDTQYFGPGTRLTVL.

This rearrangement joins TRBV2 to TRBJ2-7, with 11 bases that match TRBD2. This CDR3 region has 13 residues. Germline lookup yields CDR1 SNHLY and CDR2 FYNNEI. Trimming took 6 bases from V and 5 from J; bases not matched to a gene: 3. CDR3 nucleotides: TGTGCCAGCAGACTAGCGGGAGTAGACGAGCAGTACTTC. This translates into CASRLAGVDEQYF.

The rearrangement joins TRBV2 to TRBJ1-2; D unclear. Trimming took off 4 bases at V and 5 bases at J, with 8 bases between the two ends. The V gene's germline CDR1 is SNHLY and CDR2 FYNNEI. This CDR3 is built from 12 residues. The CDR3 loop reads CASSAADYGYTF. The CDR3 nucleotides are TGTGCCAGCAGTGCTGCGGATTATGGCTACACCTTC.

The chain employs TRBV25-1 and TRBJ1-2, with unresolved D. This CDR3 comprises 16 residues. Trimming removed 2 bases at V and 3 bases at J, with 16 bases between. Germline values: CDR1 MGHDK, CDR2 SYGVNS. The CDR3 loop reads CASSEIEGRPYYGYTF. The DNA of the CDR3 is TGTGCCAGCAGTGAAATCGAGGGCAGACCCTACTATGGCTACACCTTC.